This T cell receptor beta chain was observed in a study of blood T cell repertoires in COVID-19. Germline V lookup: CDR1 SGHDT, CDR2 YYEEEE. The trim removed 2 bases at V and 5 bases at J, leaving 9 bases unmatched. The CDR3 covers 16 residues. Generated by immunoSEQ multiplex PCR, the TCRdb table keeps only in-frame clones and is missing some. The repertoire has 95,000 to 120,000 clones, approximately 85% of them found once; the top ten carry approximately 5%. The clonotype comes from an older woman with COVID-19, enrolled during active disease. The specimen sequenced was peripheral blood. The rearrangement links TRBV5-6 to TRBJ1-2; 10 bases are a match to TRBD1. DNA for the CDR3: TGTGCCAGCAGCTTTCCCGCCGGGACAGGGGTTTATGGCTACACCTTC. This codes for CASSFPAGTGVYGYTF.